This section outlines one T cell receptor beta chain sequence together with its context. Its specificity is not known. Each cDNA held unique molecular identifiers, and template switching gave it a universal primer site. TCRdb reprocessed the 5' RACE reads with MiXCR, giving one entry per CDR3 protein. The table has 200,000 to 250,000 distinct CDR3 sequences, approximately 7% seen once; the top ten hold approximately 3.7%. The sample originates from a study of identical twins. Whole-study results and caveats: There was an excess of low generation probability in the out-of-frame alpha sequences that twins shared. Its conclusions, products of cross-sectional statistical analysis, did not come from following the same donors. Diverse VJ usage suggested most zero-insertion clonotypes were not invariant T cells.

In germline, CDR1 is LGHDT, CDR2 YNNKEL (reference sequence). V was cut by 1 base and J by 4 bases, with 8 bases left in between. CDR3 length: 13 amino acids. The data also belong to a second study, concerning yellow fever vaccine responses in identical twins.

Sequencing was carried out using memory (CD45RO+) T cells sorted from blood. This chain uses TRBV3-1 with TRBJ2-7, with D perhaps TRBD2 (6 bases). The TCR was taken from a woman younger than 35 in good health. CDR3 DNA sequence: TGTGCCAGCAGCCAAGGACTAGTATACGAGCAGTACTTC. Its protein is CASSQGLVYEQYF.